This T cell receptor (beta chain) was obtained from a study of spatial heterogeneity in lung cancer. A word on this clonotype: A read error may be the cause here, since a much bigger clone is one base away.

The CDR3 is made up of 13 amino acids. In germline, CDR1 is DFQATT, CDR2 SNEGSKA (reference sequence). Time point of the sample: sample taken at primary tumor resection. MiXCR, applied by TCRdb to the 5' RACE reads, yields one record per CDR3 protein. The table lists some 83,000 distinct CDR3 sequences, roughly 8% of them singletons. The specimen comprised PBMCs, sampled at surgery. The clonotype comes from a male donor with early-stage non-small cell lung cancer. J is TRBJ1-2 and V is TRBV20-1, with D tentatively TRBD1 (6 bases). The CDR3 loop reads CCAQLQGTYGYTF. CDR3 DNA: TGCTGTGCCCAACTTCAGGGGACCTATGGCTACACCTTC.